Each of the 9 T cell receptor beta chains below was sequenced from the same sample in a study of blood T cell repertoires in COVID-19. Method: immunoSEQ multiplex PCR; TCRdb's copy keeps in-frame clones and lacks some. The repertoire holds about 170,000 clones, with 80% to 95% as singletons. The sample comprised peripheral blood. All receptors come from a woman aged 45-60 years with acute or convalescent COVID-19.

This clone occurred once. In nucleotides, the CDR3 is TGTGCCAGCAGTGAGGGACAGAACTATGGCTACACCTTC. Amino acids: CASSEGQNYGYTF. The chain couples TRBV6-1 to TRBJ1-2, with 7 positions matching TRBD1. Germline CDR1 is MNHNS and CDR2 is SASEGT. V was pared by 3 bases and J by 2 bases, with 0 bases of the junction left unmatched. The CDR3 runs 13 residues.

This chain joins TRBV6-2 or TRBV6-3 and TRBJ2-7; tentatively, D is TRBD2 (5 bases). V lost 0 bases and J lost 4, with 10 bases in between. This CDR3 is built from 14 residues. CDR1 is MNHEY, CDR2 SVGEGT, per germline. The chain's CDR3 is CASSYSYAGYEQYF. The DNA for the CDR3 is TGTGCCAGCAGTTACTCGTATGCGGGTTACGAGCAGTACTTC.

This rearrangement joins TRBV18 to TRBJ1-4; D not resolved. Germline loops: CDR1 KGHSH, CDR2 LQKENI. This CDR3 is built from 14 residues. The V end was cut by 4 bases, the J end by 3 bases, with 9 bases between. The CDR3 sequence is CASSHTASNEKLFF. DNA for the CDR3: TGTGCCAGCTCACATACAGCTTCTAATGAAAAACTGTTTTTT.

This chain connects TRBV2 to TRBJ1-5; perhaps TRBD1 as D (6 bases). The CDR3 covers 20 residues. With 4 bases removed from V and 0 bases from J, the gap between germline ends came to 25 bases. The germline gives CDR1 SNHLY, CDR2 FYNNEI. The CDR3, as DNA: TGTGCCAGCAGTGCTGTGGGGGCTTTCGAGGGTATATATAGCAATCAGCCCCAGCATTTT. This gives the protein CASSAVGAFEGIYSNQPQHF.

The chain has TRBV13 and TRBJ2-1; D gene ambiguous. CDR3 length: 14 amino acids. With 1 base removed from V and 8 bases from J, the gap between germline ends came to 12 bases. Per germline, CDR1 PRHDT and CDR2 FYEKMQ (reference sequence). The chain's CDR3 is CASSLESRVYEQFF. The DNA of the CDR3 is TGTGCCAGCAGCTTAGAATCTCGGGTGTATGAGCAGTTCTTC.

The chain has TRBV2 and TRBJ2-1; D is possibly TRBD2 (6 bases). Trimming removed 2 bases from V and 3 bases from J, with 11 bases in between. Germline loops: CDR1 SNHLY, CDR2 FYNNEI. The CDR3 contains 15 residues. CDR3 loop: CASSEWSSVYNEQFF. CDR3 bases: TGTGCCAGCAGTGAATGGTCTAGCGTCTACAATGAGCAGTTCTTC.

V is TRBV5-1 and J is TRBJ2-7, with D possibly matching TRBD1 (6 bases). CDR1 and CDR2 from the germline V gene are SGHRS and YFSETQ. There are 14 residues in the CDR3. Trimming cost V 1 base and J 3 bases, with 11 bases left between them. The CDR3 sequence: CASSLTGNNYEQYF. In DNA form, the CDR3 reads TGCGCCAGCAGCTTGACAGGGAACAACTACGAGCAGTACTTC. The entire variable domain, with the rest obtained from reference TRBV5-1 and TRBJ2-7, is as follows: KAGVTQTPRYLIKTRGQQVTLSCSPISGHRSVSWYQQTPGQGLQFLFEYFSETQRNKGNFPGRFSGRQFSNSRSEMNVSTLELGDSALYLCASSLTGNNYEQYFGPGTRLTVT.

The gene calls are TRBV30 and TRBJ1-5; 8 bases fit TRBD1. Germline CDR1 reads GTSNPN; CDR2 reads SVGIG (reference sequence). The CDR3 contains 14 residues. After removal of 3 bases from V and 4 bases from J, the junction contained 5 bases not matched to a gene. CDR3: CAWSPGQVNQPQHF. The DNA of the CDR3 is TGTGCCTGGAGCCCGGGACAGGTTAATCAGCCCCAGCATTTT.

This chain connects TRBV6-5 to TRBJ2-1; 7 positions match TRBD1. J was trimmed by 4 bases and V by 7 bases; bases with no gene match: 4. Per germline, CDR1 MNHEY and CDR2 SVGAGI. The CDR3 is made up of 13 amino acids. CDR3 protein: CASTQGDYNEQFF. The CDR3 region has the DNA TGTGCCAGCACGCAGGGGGATTACAATGAGCAGTTCTTC.